The source of this T cell receptor (beta chain) is a study of type 1 regulatory T cells. Across the study: T-allo10 is an in vitro-generated, Tr1-enriched CD4 T cell product specific for alloantigen.

The V segment lost 4 bases and the J segment 5 bases; nucleotides outside the gene matches: 14. The CDR3 totals 17 residues. CDR1 is SNHLY and CDR2 is FYNNEI in the germline V gene. TCRdb re-analysed the reads in MiXCR, keeping a single row per CDR3 protein. Here the sample spans about 69,000 distinct CDR3 sequences, around 20% being singletons. Study-wide findings and caveats: Tr1 cells had a more restricted TCR repertoire than non-Tr1 cells.

Turning to this clonotype: Its antigen remains unidentified.

Sequenced sample: cultured type 1 regulatory T (Tr1) cells, either the whole culture or a sorted fraction (not recorded which). The J gene is TRBJ2-5, the V gene TRBV2; the match to TRBD2 covers 9 bases. This clonotype was sampled from a human donor in good health. The CDR3 DNA follows: TGTGCCAGCAGTGCCCCCATTGGCGGGAGGGCCCAGGAGACCCAGTACTTC. The encoded protein is CASSAPIGGRAQETQYF.